What follows are 32 T cell receptor beta chains derived from one specimen sequenced in a study of T-cell reconstitution after alpha-beta-depleted transplantation in children. Preparation of the TCRbeta library used unique molecular identifiers. From the PCR reads, TCRdb called clonotypes with MiXCR, one entry per CDR3 protein. The sample gives 600,000 or so distinct CDR3 sequences, 23% of which show up once; around 14% is in the top ten. The source material was PBMCs, mostly from graft donor cells, sampled 360 days after TCRalphabeta/CD19-depleted stem cell transplant. These receptors all come from a boy in the first two years of life who had a stem cell transplant for acute myeloid leukemia, so the T cells may come from the graft donor.

This clonotype was counted between two and nine times. The chain is built from TRBV12-3 or TRBV12-4 and TRBJ1-4, with D unresolved. This CDR3 spans 15 amino acids. V lost 6 bases to trimming and J lost 5 bases, with 16 bases between them. CDR3 sequence: CASSPREGRNEKLFF. The CDR3 bases are TGTGCCAGCAGCCCTAGAGAGGGCCGGAATGAAAAACTGTTTTTT.

The V call is TRBV25-1, the J call TRBJ1-1, with unresolved D. The CDR3 length is 14 residues. V was clipped by 6 bases and J by 1 base, with 12 bases between them. CDR1 is MGHDK, CDR2 SYGVNS, per germline. The CDR3 DNA reads as TGTGCCAGCAGCTGGGAGGGTGCGAACACTGAAGCTTTCTTT. It translates to CASSWEGANTEAFF.

In this sample, this clonotype turned up a few times. This chain connects TRBV4-3 to TRBJ1-1; the D is unclear. This CDR3 spans 13 amino acids. Germline values: CDR1 LGHNA, CDR2 YSLEER. V shed 0 bases and J shed 9 bases, with 11 bases lying between them. This CDR3 reads CASSQDRDTKAFF. In nucleotides, the CDR3 is TGCGCCAGCAGCCAAGATCGTGACACGAAAGCTTTCTTT.

The chain uses TRBV5-6 and TRBJ1-1; no definite D call. V lost 0 bases and J 10 bases, leaving 13 bases between the germline ends. Germline values: CDR1 SGHDT, CDR2 YYEEEE. The CDR3 is 13 amino acids. The CDR3 loop reads CASSLGITDSAFF. CDR3 nucleotides: TGTGCCAGCAGCTTGGGTATAACGGACTCAGCTTTCTTT.

Concerning this clonotype itself: It is unclear where the CDR3 begins or ends on the DNA, so no DNA is shown, and the CDR3 is as TCRdb lists it. The chain joins TRBV5-1 to TRBJ2-3; TRBD2, the D gene given by the table, was not confirmed from the DNA. Per germline, CDR1 SGHRS and CDR2 YFSETQ. The CDR3 is 15 amino acids in total, end residues counted. Here the CDR3 reads CASSFGPGPTDTQYF.

The chain joins TRBV29-1 to TRBJ2-5; 7 positions match TRBD1. Germline CDR1 and CDR2: SQVTM and ANQGSEA. The CDR3 sequence is 17 residues long. V was clipped by 4 bases and J by 4 bases; unmatched bases: 18. The CDR3 region is CSVGLSSDRVLGETQYF. Here the CDR3 DNA reads TGCAGCGTTGGCCTAAGTTCCGACAGGGTGCTGGGAGAGACCCAGTACTTC.

The V gene is TRBV20-1, the J gene TRBJ1-1; D is ambiguous. Germline V gene lookup returns CDR1 DFQATT and CDR2 SNEGSKA (reference sequence). This CDR3 has 13 amino acids. The V gene lost 0 bases and the J gene lost 11 bases, with 16 bases spanning the gap. The CDR3 reads CSARDRRGLGAFF. CDR3 coding DNA: TGCAGTGCTAGAGATCGCCGGGGATTGGGGGCTTTCTTT.

The table lists this clonotype with many counts. The chain links TRBV5-1 to TRBJ1-3; TRBD1 matches 7 bases. The CDR3 has 14 amino acids. Germline CDR1 and CDR2: SGHRS and YFSETQ. The ends lost 5 bases at V and 1 base at J; junction bases unmatched: 3. The CDR3 protein is CASSMTGSGNTIYF. CDR3 bases: TGCGCCAGCAGTATGACAGGGTCTGGAAACACCATATATTTT.

This chain connects TRBV20-1 to TRBJ2-5; D is perhaps TRBD1 (5 bases). The V gene lost 0 bases and the J gene lost 5 bases, with 13 bases spanning the gap. Germline V CDR1 and CDR2: DFQATT, SNEGSKA (reference sequence). The CDR3 contains 14 residues. CDR3 sequence (DNA): TGCAGTGCTAGAGATCAGGGCCCCCGCGAGACCCAGTACTTC. Encoded protein: CSARDQGPRETQYF.

V usage is TRBV11-2 and J usage is TRBJ2-3; 12 bases are shared with TRBD2. The CDR3 has 18 amino acids. Germline values: CDR1 SGHAT, CDR2 FQNNGV. The ends lost 3 bases at V and 4 bases at J; junction bases unmatched: 11. CDR3 sequence reads: CASSFLAGGLPTSDTQYF. The DNA of the CDR3 is TGTGCCAGCAGCTTCCTAGCGGGGGGGCTCCCAACCTCAGATACGCAGTATTTT.

This clonotype was observed at least ten times. This chain uses TRBV28 with TRBJ2-1; no reliable D call. V was pared by 3 bases and J by 0 bases, with 9 bases between. The CDR3 runs 15 residues. Germline V gene sequence: CDR1 MDHEN, CDR2 SYDVKM. CDR3 amino acids: CASSFSVTSYNEQFF. CDR3 nucleotides: TGTGCCAGCAGTTTTTCGGTGACCTCCTACAATGAGCAGTTCTTC.

The chain uses TRBV7-8 and TRBJ2-1, with TRBD2 identical over 11 bases. The CDR3 sequence is 15 residues long. Germline-derived CDR1 and CDR2 are SGHVS and FQNEAQ. V lost 5 bases to trimming and J lost 6 bases; unmatched junction nucleotides: 6. The CDR3 DNA reads TGTGCCAGCAGCCCGGGACTAGCGGATGGCAATGAGCAGTTCTTC. Its protein product is CASSPGLADGNEQFF.

The genes are TRBV15 and TRBJ2-1, with 10 bases lining up with TRBD1. The trim removed 3 bases at V and 6 bases at J, leaving 20 bases unmatched. CDR3 length equals 20 residues. Germline assignment: CDR1 LNHNV and CDR2 YYDKDF (reference sequence). CDR3 coding DNA: TGTGCCACCAGCAGCGTCCCGGGACAGGGGATAGAAGTACAGAGCAATGAGCAGTTCTTC. It yields the protein CATSSVPGQGIEVQSNEQFF.

The rearrangement joins TRBV7-3 to TRBJ2-3; 15 bases fit TRBD2. The trim removed 1 base at V and 4 bases at J, leaving 6 bases unmatched. Germline CDR1 SGHTA, CDR2 FQGTGA. The CDR3 length is 18 residues. The CDR3 sequence: CASSLIGRTSGGADTQYF. DNA for the CDR3: TGTGCCAGCAGCTTAATCGGGCGGACTAGCGGGGGGGCAGATACGCAGTATTTT.

This clonotype was detected ten times or more. The J gene is TRBJ1-6, the V gene TRBV5-1; D might be TRBD1 (5 bases). The CDR3 is 14 residues long. V lost 2 bases to trimming and J lost 6 bases, with 9 bases between them. In germline, CDR1 is SGHRS, CDR2 YFSETQ. CDR3 nucleotide sequence: TGCGCCAGCAGCTTTAAAGGGGCTAATTCACCCCTCCACTTT. Amino acids: CASSFKGANSPLHF.

This chain connects TRBV7-2 to TRBJ2-3; maybe TRBD2 (5 bases). The CDR3 spans 15 residues. The germline CDR1 and CDR2 sequences are SGHTA and FQGNSA. The ends were cut back, 2 bases at V and 3 bases at J, with 12 bases in the middle. DNA of the CDR3: TGTGCCAGCAGCTTAAGGGTAGCGCGTACAGATACGCAGTATTTT. This gives the protein CASSLRVARTDTQYF.

This clonotype appeared many times. This chain uses TRBV29-1 with TRBJ2-3; D unresolved. The CDR3 is made up of 13 amino acids. Germline V gives CDR1 SQVTM, CDR2 ANQGSEA. This CDR3 reads CSAPIRGTDTQYF. The CDR3 DNA is TGCAGTGCCCCCATAAGGGGCACAGATACGCAGTATTTT.

V usage is TRBV7-9 and J usage is TRBJ2-3; no clear D. This CDR3 comprises 16 residues. The V gene's germline CDR1 is SEHNR and CDR2 FQNEAQ (reference sequence). V lost 2 bases to trimming and J lost 0 bases, with 12 bases between them. The CDR3 sequence: CASSLRRAGSTDTQYF. CDR3 DNA sequence: TGTGCCAGCAGCTTAAGACGGGCTGGTAGCACAGATACGCAGTATTTT. The whole variable domain, remainder taken from reference TRBV7-9 and TRBJ2-3, is DTGVSQNPRHKITKRGQNVTFRCDPISEHNRLYWYRQTLGQGPEFLTYFQNEAQLEKSRLLSDRFSAERPKGSFSTLEIQRTEQGDSAMYLCASSLRRAGSTDTQYFGPGTRLTVL.

This clonotype was observed many times. J is TRBJ2-5 and V is TRBV7-2, with D unresolved. V lost 1 base and J 3 bases, leaving 6 bases between the germline ends. CDR3 size: 13 residues. Germline V CDR1 and CDR2: SGHTA, FQGNSA. The CDR3 is CASSLEAEETQYF. In DNA, the CDR3 is TGTGCCAGCAGCTTAGAGGCAGAAGAGACCCAGTACTTC.

J is TRBJ2-7 and V is TRBV7-9, with D perhaps assigned TRBD1 or TRBD2 (5 bases each). The CDR3 spans 15 residues. In germline, CDR1 is SEHNR, CDR2 FQNEAQ (reference sequence). V gave up 2 bases and J gave up 5 bases, with 16 bases separating them. The DNA for the CDR3 is TGTGCCAGCAGCTTACGGGGCAGCGGAGGAAACGAGCAGTACTTC. Protein sequence: CASSLRGSGGNEQYF.

In its sample, this clonotype was seen a few times. The chain recombines TRBV12-3 or TRBV12-4 with TRBJ2-2; D is undetermined. CDR3 size: 12 residues. V dropped 10 bases and J dropped 4 bases, with 10 bases sitting between them. CDR3 loop: CATKTTTGELFF. DNA for the CDR3: TGTGCCACCAAAACGACCACCGGGGAGCTGTTTTTT.

The chain recombines TRBV10-3 with TRBJ2-5, with no clear D. The CDR3 loop spans 13 amino acids. V gave up 0 bases and J gave up 5 bases, with 7 bases separating them. Germline CDR1 reads ENHRY; CDR2 reads SYGVKD. The CDR3 DNA reads TGTGCCATCAGTGAGTCGAAAGCGGAGACCCAGTACTTC. It yields the protein CAISESKAETQYF.

The chain recombines TRBV21-1 with TRBJ2-7; TRBD1, the table's D call, was not compared with the DNA. TRBV21-1 is a known pseudogene. The length of the CDR3 is 15 residues. Here the CDR3 reads CASSKSQDRGHEQYF. The CDR3 DNA sequence: TGTGCCAGCAGCAAATCCCAGGACAGGGGGCACGAGCAGTACTTC.

This clonotype was recorded a few times. This chain links TRBV20-1 with TRBJ2-1; D perhaps matches TRBD1 (6 bases). With 4 bases removed from V and 6 bases from J, the gap between germline ends came to 13 bases. The CDR3 spans 13 residues. Germline-derived CDR1 and CDR2 are DFQATT and SNEGSKA (reference sequence). The CDR3 DNA follows: TGCAGTGCTACGGGACAATTTGGCAATGAGCAGTTCTTC. Protein sequence: CSATGQFGNEQFF.

The V and J genes are TRBV15 and TRBJ2-5, with D hard to call. Trimming removed 0 bases from V and 2 bases from J, with 10 bases in between. Germline-derived CDR1 and CDR2 are LNHNV and YYDKDF (reference sequence). The CDR3 consists of 15 residues. Here the CDR3 reads CATSRDRRRQETQYF. The CDR3 DNA sequence: TGTGCCACCAGCAGAGATCGCCGCAGACAAGAGACCCAGTACTTC.

This clonotype was recorded a few times. The J gene is TRBJ1-4, the V gene TRBV29-1; D not resolved. The germline V and J ends were trimmed by 7 bases and 5 bases, with 14 bases remaining between them. CDR1 and CDR2 (germline): SQVTM, ANQGSEA. The CDR3 totals 13 residues. CDR3 DNA: TGCAGCGCAACTATAGAGGAGAATGAAAAACTGTTTTTT. This sequence encodes CSATIEENEKLFF.

V and J are TRBV11-1 and TRBJ2-1, with D perhaps TRBD2 (7 bases). Germline CDR1 is SGHAT and CDR2 is FQDESV (reference sequence). Between the trimmed V and J ends, which lost 4 bases and 10 bases, there was a span of 23 bases. The CDR3 spans 16 residues. CDR3: CASSSRRGGPGREQFF. The CDR3 coding sequence is TGTGCCAGCAGCTCGAGGAGGGGGGGGCCCGGGAGAGAGCAGTTCTTC.

The chain carries TRBV27 and TRBJ2-5; D is perhaps TRBD1 or TRBD2 (6 bases each). This CDR3 is built from 15 residues. CDR1 and CDR2 from the germline V gene are MNHEY and SMNVEV (reference sequence). The V and J ends lost 3 bases and 5 bases respectively, with 16 bases between them. The CDR3 region is CASSLVARGHETQYF. The DNA of the CDR3 is TGTGCCAGCAGTTTGGTGGCCCGGGGGCATGAGACCCAGTACTTC.

The rearrangement links TRBV9 to TRBJ2-2, with D possibly being TRBD1 (8 bases). V was shortened by 3 bases and J by 5 bases, with 14 bases between the two germline ends. This CDR3 contains 15 residues. Germline V gene lookup returns CDR1 SGDLS and CDR2 YYNGEE. The CDR3 loop reads CASSGAGQATGELFF. CDR3 sequence (DNA): TGTGCCAGCAGCGGAGCGGGACAGGCAACCGGGGAGCTGTTTTTT.

The chain recombines TRBV29-1 with TRBJ2-1; 11 nucleotides align to TRBD1. The V and J ends lost 3 bases and 6 bases, in that order; junction bases with no gene match: 10. Germline V lookup: CDR1 SQVTM, CDR2 ANQGSEA. CDR3 size: 16 residues. In DNA, the CDR3 is TGCAGCGTTGACCCCAACCGGGGACAGGGGGTCAATGAGCAGTTCTTC. Translated: CSVDPNRGQGVNEQFF.

This clonotype showed up just a few times. The chain has TRBV12-3 or TRBV12-4 and TRBJ1-1; a weak D match, TRBD1 (6 bases). The CDR3 consists of 15 residues. V dropped 8 bases and J dropped 0 bases, with 16 bases sitting between them. CDR3 in amino acids: CASLGQLLMNTEAFF. Written as DNA, the CDR3 is TGTGCCAGCCTTGGACAGCTACTAATGAACACTGAAGCTTTCTTT.

This clonotype appeared a few times. J is TRBJ1-1 and V is TRBV28, with 7 bases lining up with TRBD1. This CDR3 contains 16 residues. Germline V lookup: CDR1 MDHEN, CDR2 SYDVKM. The ends lost 2 bases at V and 1 base at J; junction bases unmatched: 7. CDR3 in amino acids: CASSLKGAISNTEAFF. CDR3 coding DNA: TGTGCCAGCAGTTTAAAGGGGGCTATTTCGAACACTGAAGCTTTCTTT.